The 12 T cell receptor beta chains below were found in one sample sequenced in a study of T cell responses to AZD1222 COVID-19 vaccine. Sequenced by immunoSEQ multiplex PCR; TCRdb stores in-frame clones only, minus some. The data show 130,000 to 150,000 clones, more than 70% seen once. The source was peripheral blood, collected 28 days after the second AZD1222 dose. All receptors come from an adult who received the AZD1222 COVID-19 vaccine.

The J gene is TRBJ1-6, the V gene TRBV7-6, with 11 bases identical to TRBD1. Germline CDR1 is SGHVS and CDR2 is FNYEAQ. With V trimmed by 4 bases and J by 7 bases, 6 bases remained unmatched. The CDR3 is 16 amino acids. In DNA form, the CDR3 reads TGTGCCAGCAGCTCGCCGGGACAGGGGGTGAATTCACCCCTCCACTTT. This sequence encodes CASSSPGQGVNSPLHF.

The chain links TRBV7-9 to TRBJ1-2; 9 bases match TRBD1. V trimming: 4 bases; J trimming: 6 bases; junction bases outside the gene matches: 6. The CDR3 has 14 amino acids. Germline V gives CDR1 SEHNR, CDR2 FQNEAQ (reference sequence). The CDR3 here is CASSSVRDRDGYTF. CDR3 sequence (DNA): TGTGCCAGCAGCTCCGTCCGGGACAGGGATGGCTACACCTTC.

The count of this clone is one. V is TRBV18 and J is TRBJ2-7; 10 nucleotides align to TRBD1. The length of the CDR3 is 16 residues. Germline-derived CDR1 and CDR2 are KGHSH and LQKENI. V lost 0 bases and J lost 3; bases outside the gene matches: 5. Written as DNA, the CDR3 is TGTGCCAGCTCACCACCCGGGACAGGGGTTCGCTACGAGCAGTACTTC. This sequence encodes CASSPPGTGVRYEQYF.

The V call is TRBV18, the J call TRBJ2-3, with D possibly being TRBD1 or TRBD2 (5 bases each). Per the germline V gene, CDR1 is KGHSH and CDR2 is LQKENI. V lost 6 bases, J lost 3 bases, and 7 bases lay in between. The CDR3 spans 12 residues. The CDR3 DNA reads TGTGCCAGCTCTGGGGGTACAGATACGCAGTATTTT. Translation: CASSGGTDTQYF.

This clone was observed once. Written as DNA, the CDR3 is TGTGCCAGCAGCCTTCAGGGCTACTACGAGCAGTACTTC. This translates into CASSLQGYYEQYF. The V gene is TRBV11-2, the J gene TRBJ2-7; possible D gene TRBD1, 5 bases. Germline CDR1 and CDR2: SGHAT and FQNNGV. Trimming pared 5 bases from V and 3 bases from J, leaving 11 bases between. The CDR3 covers 13 residues.

The rearrangement joins TRBV4-1 to TRBJ1-2, with no clear D. CDR3 length: 14 amino acids. V was cut by 1 base and J by 1 base, with 7 bases left in between. Per germline, CDR1 MGHRA and CDR2 YSYEKL. In DNA form, the CDR3 reads TGCGCCAGCAGCCAAGGCACGGGTAACTATGGCTACACCTTC. Translation: CASSQGTGNYGYTF.

This chain links TRBV4-1 with TRBJ2-7; D possibly corresponds to TRBD1 (5 bases). V gave up 1 base and J gave up 7 bases, with 14 bases separating them. Germline values: CDR1 MGHRA, CDR2 YSYEKL. The CDR3 has 14 residues. CDR3 nucleotides: TGCGCCAGCAGCCAAGCGGCAGGGTTTGGTGAGCAGTACTTC. Translated, it gives CASSQAAGFGEQYF.

The rearrangement joins TRBV7-9 to TRBJ2-5, with D hard to call. The CDR3 is 12 amino acids. Deletions cut 3 bases from V and 5 bases from J, with 7 bases between. Germline V gives CDR1 SEHNR, CDR2 FQNEAQ (reference sequence). CDR3 sequence reads: CASSFLPETQYF. DNA of the CDR3: TGTGCCAGCAGCTTTTTACCGGAGACCCAGTACTTC.

For this clone: One end of the junction varies from germline; a read error may be responsible. V usage is TRBV11-2 and J usage is TRBJ1-2; maybe TRBD1 (5 bases). The germline CDR1 and CDR2 sequences are SGHAT and FQNNGV. This CDR3 is 12 amino acids long. The DNA of the CDR3 is TGTGCCAGCAGCTTAGCGGGGGGGGTCTTCGCCTTC. Translation: CASSLAGGVFAF.

This sequence joins TRBV23-1 and TRBJ2-1; D gene unclear. TRBV23-1 is classed as an ORF, of uncertain function. The CDR3 contains 16 residues. V lost 2 bases, J lost 9 bases, and 20 bases lay in between. This CDR3 reads CASSQVGFSFFSEQFF. CDR3 nucleotides: TGCGCCAGCAGTCAAGTAGGATTTTCCTTTTTCAGTGAGCAGTTCTTC.

This chain connects TRBV10-3 to TRBJ2-7; possible D gene TRBD1, 6 bases. The CDR3 length is 19 residues. Germline V gives CDR1 ENHRY, CDR2 SYGVKD. V lost 0 bases, J lost 0 bases, and 21 bases lay in between. Written as DNA, the CDR3 is TGTGCCATCAGTGAGTCGAGATCAAGGGGGATAATTCCCTCCTACGAGCAGTACTTC. Translation gives CAISESRSRGIIPSYEQYF.

The chain uses TRBV3-1 (or the pseudogene TRBV3-2) and TRBJ1-2; weak D call: TRBD1 (5 bases). The CDR3 is 13 residues long. Germline-derived CDR1 and CDR2 are LGHDT and YNNKEL (reference sequence). The V end was cut by 3 bases, the J end by 0 bases, with 5 bases between. In nucleotides, the CDR3 is TGTGCCAGCAGCCAGGGGGCTAACTATGGCTACACCTTC. Amino acids: CASSQGANYGYTF.